The sample holds a few counts of the clone carrying this T cell receptor (beta chain). Its antigen is unidentified. The CDR3 extends over 11 amino acids. Germline CDR1 reads SEHNR; CDR2 reads FQNEAQ (reference sequence). V lost 8 bases and J lost 7, with 11 bases in between. Reverse transcribing all isolated RNA meant expressed TCRB transcripts were sequenced. TCRdb's copy holds only in-frame clones and misses some; the assay was immunoSEQ multiplex PCR. Counted here are fewer than 350,000 clones, 15% occurring once; the ten biggest clones make up about 0.014%. The data were obtained in a study of beta chain features in type 1 diabetes. Study information: The patient and healthy donor groups were comparable for age, gender and cell yields. All samples together contributed 100 million to 120 million sorted cells for examination. Points from the study as a whole: In type 1 diabetes patients, VDJ junctions had fewer insertions; deletions at these junctions were more frequent. Among patients with Type 1 diabetes, TCRB CDR3s were moderately but significantly shorter in every one of the four CD4+ subsets.

Sorted populations were all over 95% pure. Sequencing was performed on naive CD4+ T cells from blood. This TCR was sampled from a man aged 18 to 35 with type 1 diabetes. The rearrangement uses TRBV7-9 and TRBJ1-2, with D unclear. The CDR3 sequence is CASGPHTGYTF. CDR3 sequence (DNA): TGTGCCAGCGGGCCACATACTGGCTACACCTTC.